This is a list of T cell receptor beta chains from one sample in a study of T cell repertoires in cytomegalovirus infection. TCRdb re-called the reads with MiXCR, one entry per CDR3 protein. The sample carries 750,000 to 950,000 distinct CDR3 sequences, 25% to 35% recorded once. These receptors' antigens are unknown. The specimen was cultured CD8+ T cells from PBMCs, collected from culture after CMV antigen stimulation. Source of these receptors: a human donor in good health (CMV status not recorded). Some clones in this sample may be carry-over from other donors' samples. CDR3s include the opening cysteine and the closing phenylalanine or tryptophan. Each record gives: CDR3 length, V gene, J gene, CDR3 protein.

16,TRBV6-6,TRBJ2-2,CASSYPGGSDTGELFF
16,TRBV12-3/TRBV12-4,TRBJ1-4,CASSLGDTGSPEKLFF
14,TRBV28,TRBJ1-4,CASLGGQGGEKLFF
15,TRBV6-5,TRBJ2-7,CASSYYSRRGDEQYF
14,TRBV7-6,TRBJ2-5,CASSWEDLQETQYF
14,TRBV20-1,TRBJ2-1,CSARDGLAGNEQFF
13,TRBV11-2,TRBJ2-2,CASSAWTTGELFF
15,TRBV7-9,TRBJ2-7,CASSSPTAANYEQYF
18,TRBV19,TRBJ1-5,CASSIGAGAPSSNQPQHF
16,TRBV7-2,TRBJ2-1,CASSSRRGTLYNEQFF
17,TRBV10-3,TRBJ2-2,CAISESAGLKNTGELFF
16,TRBV6-1,TRBJ1-2,CASTLYGGAFDYGYTF
16,TRBV18,TRBJ1-1,CASSNLPSGTGEILVF
15,TRBV7-8,TRBJ1-1,CASSLAGTVNTEAFF
17,TRBV5-1,TRBJ2-1,CASSLRQGQGLYNEQFF
17,TRBV28,TRBJ2-5,CASSTPLRDVDVETQYF
14,TRBV20-1,TRBJ2-1,CSAVLRGGQNEQFF
11,TRBV6-2/TRBV6-3,TRBJ2-2,CASGSTGELFF
16,TRBV19,TRBJ1-1,CASSIDLSGLNTEAFF
15,TRBV6-5,TRBJ2-3,CASSYLAGAIDTQYF
18,TRBV6-6,TRBJ2-3,CASSSIASRASGTDTQYF
13,TRBV6-1,TRBJ2-1,CASGTFRNNEQFF
15,TRBV11-3,TRBJ2-3,CASSLEKTGTDTQYF
16,TRBV25-1,TRBJ2-7,CASRGPDGGDSYEQYF
13,TRBV19,TRBJ1-1,CASSIHMNTEAFF
14,TRBV19,TRBJ1-2,CASSGDSGDYGYTF
18,TRBV7-7,TRBJ2-2,CASTRWASGGPNTGELFF
15,TRBV7-6,TRBJ1-1,CASSATQGWNTEAFF
17,TRBV4-2,TRBJ2-3,CASSQELAGGPVNTQYF
14,TRBV15,TRBJ1-6,CATSPGTYNSPLHF
16,TRBV2,TRBJ2-1,CASSEDERGGDNEQFF
14,TRBV7-9,TRBJ2-6,CASLRSSGANVLTF
14,TRBV12-3/TRBV12-4,TRBJ1-1,CASSFSDKNTEAFF
16,TRBV7-9,TRBJ1-4,CASSSQPTGRNEKLFF
14,TRBV7-8,TRBJ2-7,CASSLSVGPGSQYF
12,TRBV27,TRBJ2-1,CASSSRDNEQFF
14,TRBV7-2,TRBJ2-5,CASSHAGVSETQYF
16,TRBV4-3,TRBJ2-1,CASSPGYRSSYNEQFF
17,TRBV7-9,TRBJ2-4,CASSLAWDGVAKNIQYF
14,TRBV6-1,TRBJ1-6,CASSPPGLGSPLHF
13,TRBV5-5,TRBJ2-1,CASSLRRGNEQFF
14,TRBV2,TRBJ1-2,CASSETAGNYGYTF
15,TRBV4-2,TRBJ1-1,CASSQDGAHTLEAFF
14,TRBV7-3,TRBJ2-2,CASSVLGSTGELFF
17,TRBV4-3,TRBJ2-2,CASSQDTADLNTGELFF
14,TRBV7-2,TRBJ1-2,CASSPLQGLDGYTF
14,TRBV10-3,TRBJ2-1,CAISARGSYNEQFF
12,TRBV19,TRBJ2-5,CASVGPEETQYF
15,TRBV27,TRBJ2-5,CASSPQGARVETQYF
12,TRBV7-3,TRBJ2-1,CASSHPGNEQFF
13,TRBV10-3,TRBJ1-2,CAIMEGANYGYTF